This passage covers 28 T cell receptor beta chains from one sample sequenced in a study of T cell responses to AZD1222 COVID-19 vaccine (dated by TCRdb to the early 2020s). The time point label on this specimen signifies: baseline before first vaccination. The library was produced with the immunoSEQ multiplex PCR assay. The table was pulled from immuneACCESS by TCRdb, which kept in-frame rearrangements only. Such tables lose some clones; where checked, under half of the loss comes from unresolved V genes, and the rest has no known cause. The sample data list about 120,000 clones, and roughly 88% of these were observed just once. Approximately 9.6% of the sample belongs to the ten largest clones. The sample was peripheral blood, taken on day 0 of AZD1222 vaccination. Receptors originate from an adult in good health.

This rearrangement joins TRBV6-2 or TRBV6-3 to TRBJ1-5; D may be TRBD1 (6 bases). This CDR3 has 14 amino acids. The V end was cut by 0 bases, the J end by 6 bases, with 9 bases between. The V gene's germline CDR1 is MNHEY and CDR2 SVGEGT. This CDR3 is CASSYSGDTQPQHF. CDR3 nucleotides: TGTGCCAGCAGTTACTCAGGGGACACTCAGCCCCAGCATTTT.

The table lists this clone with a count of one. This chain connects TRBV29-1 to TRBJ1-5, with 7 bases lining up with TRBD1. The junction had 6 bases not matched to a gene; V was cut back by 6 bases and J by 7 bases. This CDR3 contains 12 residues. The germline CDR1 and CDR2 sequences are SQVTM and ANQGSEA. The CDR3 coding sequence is TGCAGCGTGGGGGACAGTTACCAGCCCCAGCATTTT. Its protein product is CSVGDSYQPQHF.

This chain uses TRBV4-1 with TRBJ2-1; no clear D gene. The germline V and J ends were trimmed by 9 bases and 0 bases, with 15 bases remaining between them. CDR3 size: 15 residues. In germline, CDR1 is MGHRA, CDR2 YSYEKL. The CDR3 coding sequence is TGCGCCAGTCGGCCAGACTTCACCTCCTACAATGAGCAGTTCTTC. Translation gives CASRPDFTSYNEQFF.

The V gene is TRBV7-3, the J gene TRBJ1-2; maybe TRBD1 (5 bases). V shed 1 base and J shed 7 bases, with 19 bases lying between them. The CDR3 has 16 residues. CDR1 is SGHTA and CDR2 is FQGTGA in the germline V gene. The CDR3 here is CASSLIHEGRGSGYTF. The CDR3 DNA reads TGTGCCAGCAGCTTAATCCATGAGGGAAGGGGAAGTGGCTACACCTTC.

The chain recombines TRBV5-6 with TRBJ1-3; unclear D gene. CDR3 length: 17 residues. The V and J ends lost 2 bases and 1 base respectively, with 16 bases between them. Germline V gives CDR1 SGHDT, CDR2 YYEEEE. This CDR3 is CASSFLGLAGSGNTIYF. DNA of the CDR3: TGTGCCAGCAGCTTTCTGGGTCTGGCCGGGTCTGGAAACACCATATATTTT. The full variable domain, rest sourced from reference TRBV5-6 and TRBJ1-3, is DAGVTQSPTHLIKTRGQQVTLRCSPKSGHDTVSWYQQALGQGPQFIFQYYEEEERQRGNFPDRFSGHQFPNYSSELNVNALLLGDSALYLCASSFLGLAGSGNTIYFGEGSWLTVV.

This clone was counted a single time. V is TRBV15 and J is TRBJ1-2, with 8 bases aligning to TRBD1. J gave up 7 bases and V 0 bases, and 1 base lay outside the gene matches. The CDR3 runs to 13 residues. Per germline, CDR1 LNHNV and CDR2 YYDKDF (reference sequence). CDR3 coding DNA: TGTGCCACCAGCAGAGACAGGGGGCTTGGCTACACCTTC. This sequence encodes CATSRDRGLGYTF.

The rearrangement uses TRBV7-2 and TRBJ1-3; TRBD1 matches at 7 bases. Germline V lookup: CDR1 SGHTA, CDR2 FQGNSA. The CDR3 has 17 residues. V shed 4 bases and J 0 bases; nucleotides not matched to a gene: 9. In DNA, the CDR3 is TGTGCCAGCAGCTCTAGGGGGCAGGGAAGCTCTGGAAACACCATATATTTT. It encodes CASSSRGQGSSGNTIYF.

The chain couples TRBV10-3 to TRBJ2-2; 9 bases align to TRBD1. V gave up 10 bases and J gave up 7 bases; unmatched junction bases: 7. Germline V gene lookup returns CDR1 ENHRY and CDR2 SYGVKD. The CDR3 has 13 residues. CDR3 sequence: CATGQGSVGELFF. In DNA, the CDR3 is TGTGCCACCGGACAGGGGAGTGTCGGGGAGCTGTTTTTT.

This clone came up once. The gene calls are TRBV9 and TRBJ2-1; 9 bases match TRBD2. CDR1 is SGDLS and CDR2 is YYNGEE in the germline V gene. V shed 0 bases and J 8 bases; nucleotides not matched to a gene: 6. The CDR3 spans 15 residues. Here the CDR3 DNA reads TGTGCCAGCAGCGTAGGTAGCGGGAGTAGGGATGAGCAGTTCTTC. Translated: CASSVGSGSRDEQFF.

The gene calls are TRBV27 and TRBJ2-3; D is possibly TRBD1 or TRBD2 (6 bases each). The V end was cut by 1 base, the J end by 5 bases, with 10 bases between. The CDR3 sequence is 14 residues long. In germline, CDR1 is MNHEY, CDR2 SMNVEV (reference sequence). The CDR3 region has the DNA TGTGCCAGCAGTTTATGGGGGGCGGGAGATACGCAGTATTTT. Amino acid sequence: CASSLWGAGDTQYF.

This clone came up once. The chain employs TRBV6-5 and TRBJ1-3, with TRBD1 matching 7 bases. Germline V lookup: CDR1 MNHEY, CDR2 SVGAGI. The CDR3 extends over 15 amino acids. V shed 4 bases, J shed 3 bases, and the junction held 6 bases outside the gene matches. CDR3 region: CASSSTGAGGNTIYF. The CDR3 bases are TGTGCCAGCAGTTCAACAGGGGCAGGTGGAAACACCATATATTTT.

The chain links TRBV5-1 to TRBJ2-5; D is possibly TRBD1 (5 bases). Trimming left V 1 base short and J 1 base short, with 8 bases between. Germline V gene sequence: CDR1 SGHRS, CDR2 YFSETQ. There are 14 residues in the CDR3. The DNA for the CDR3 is TGCGCCAGCAGCTTGAGGCAGGGCCAAGAGACCCAGTACTTC. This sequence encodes CASSLRQGQETQYF.

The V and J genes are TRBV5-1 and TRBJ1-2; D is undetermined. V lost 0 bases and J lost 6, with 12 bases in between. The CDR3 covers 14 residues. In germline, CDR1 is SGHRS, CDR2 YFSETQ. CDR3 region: CASSLVAGSHGYTF. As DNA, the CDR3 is TGCGCCAGCAGCTTGGTCGCCGGGTCGCATGGCTACACCTTC.

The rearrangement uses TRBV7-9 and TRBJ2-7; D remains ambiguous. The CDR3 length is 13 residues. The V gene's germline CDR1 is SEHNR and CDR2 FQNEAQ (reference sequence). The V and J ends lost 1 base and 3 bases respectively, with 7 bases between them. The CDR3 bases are TGTGCCAGCAGCTTAGAGTTTAGCTACGAGCAGTACTTC. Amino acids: CASSLEFSYEQYF.

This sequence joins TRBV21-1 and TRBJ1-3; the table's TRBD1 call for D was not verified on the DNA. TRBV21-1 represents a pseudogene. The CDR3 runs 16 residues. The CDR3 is CASSFHRGEAGNTIYF. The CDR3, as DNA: TGTGCCAGCAGCTTTCACAGGGGAGAGGCTGGAAACACCATATATTTT.

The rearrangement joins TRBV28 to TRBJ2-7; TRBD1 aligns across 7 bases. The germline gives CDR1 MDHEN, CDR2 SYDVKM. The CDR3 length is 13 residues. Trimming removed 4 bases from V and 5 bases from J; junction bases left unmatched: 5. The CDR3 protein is CASSSGTENEQYF. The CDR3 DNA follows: TGTGCCAGCAGTTCCGGGACAGAAAACGAGCAGTACTTC. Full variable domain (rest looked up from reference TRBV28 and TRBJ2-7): DVKVTQSSRYLVKRTGEKVFLECVQDMDHENMFWYRQDPGLGLRLIYFSYDVKMKEKGDIPEGYSVSREKKERFSLILESASTNQTSMYLCASSSGTENEQYFGPGTRLTVT.

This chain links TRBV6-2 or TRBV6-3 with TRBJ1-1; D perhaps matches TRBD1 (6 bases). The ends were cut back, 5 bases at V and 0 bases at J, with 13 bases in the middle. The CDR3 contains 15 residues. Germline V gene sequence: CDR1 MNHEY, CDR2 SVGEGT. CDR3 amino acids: CASSKQGALNTEAFF. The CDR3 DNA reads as TGTGCCAGCAGTAAACAGGGAGCCCTGAACACTGAAGCTTTCTTT.

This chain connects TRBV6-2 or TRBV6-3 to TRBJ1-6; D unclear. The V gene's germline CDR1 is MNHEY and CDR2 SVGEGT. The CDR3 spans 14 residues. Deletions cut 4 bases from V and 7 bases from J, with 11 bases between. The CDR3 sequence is CASSSAGENSPLHF. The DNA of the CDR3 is TGTGCCAGCAGTTCCGCTGGGGAAAATTCACCCCTCCACTTT.

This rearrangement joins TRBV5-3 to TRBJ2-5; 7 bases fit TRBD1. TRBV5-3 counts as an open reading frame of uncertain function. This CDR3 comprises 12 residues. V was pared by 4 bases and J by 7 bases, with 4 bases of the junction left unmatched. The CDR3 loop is CARSRTGATQYF. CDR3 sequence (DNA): TGTGCCAGAAGCAGGACAGGTGCGACCCAGTACTTC.

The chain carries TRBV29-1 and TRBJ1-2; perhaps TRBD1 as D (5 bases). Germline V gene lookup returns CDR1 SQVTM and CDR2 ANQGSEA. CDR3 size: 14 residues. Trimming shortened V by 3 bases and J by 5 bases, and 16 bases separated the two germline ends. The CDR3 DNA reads TGCAGCGTTGAGGTTGGCGGCAGGGAGTATGGCTACACCTTC. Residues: CSVEVGGREYGYTF. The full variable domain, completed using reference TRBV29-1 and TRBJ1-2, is SAVISQKPSRDICQRGTSLTIQCQVDSQVTMMFWYRQQPGQSLTLIATANQGSEATYESGFVIDKFPISRPNLTFSTLTVSNMSPEDSSIYLCSVEVGGREYGYTFGSGTRLTVV.

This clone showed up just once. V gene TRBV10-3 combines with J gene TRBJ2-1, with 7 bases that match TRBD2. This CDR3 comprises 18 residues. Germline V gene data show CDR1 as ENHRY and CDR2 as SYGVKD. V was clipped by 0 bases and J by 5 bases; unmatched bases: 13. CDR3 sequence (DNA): TGTGCCATCAGTGAGTCGATGTGGATAGGGACTACGAACAATGAGCAGTTCTTC. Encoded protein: CAISESMWIGTTNNEQFF.

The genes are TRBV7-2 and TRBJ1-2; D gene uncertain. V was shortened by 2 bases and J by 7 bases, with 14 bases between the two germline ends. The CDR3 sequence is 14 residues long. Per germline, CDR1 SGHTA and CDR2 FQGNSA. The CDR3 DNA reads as TGTGCCAGCAGCTTAAACAGTGAGACCTCTGGCTACACCTTC. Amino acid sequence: CASSLNSETSGYTF.

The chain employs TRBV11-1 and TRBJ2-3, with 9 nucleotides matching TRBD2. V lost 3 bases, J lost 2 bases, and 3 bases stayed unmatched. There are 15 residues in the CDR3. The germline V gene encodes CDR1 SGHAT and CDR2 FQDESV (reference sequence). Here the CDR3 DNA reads TGTGCCAGCAGCTTCGGGACTAGCAACACAGATACGCAGTATTTT. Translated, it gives CASSFGTSNTDTQYF.

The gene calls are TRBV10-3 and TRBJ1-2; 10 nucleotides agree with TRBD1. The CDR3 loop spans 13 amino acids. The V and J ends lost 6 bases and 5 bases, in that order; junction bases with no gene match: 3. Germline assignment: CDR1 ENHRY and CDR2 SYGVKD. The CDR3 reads CAISLGQGYGYTF. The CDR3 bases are TGTGCCATCAGCCTGGGACAGGGGTATGGCTACACCTTC.

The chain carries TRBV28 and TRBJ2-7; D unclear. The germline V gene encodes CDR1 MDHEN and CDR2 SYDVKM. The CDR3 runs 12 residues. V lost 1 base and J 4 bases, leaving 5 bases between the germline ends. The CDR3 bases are TGTGCCAGCAGTTTATTAATTTACGAGCAGTACTTC. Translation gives CASSLLIYEQYF.

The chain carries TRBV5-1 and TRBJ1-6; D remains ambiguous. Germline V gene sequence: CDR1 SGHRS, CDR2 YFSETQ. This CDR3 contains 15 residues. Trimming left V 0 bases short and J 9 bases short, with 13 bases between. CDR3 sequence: CASSLGREPGSPLHF. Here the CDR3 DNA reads TGCGCCAGCAGCTTGGGGCGGGAACCGGGTTCACCCCTCCACTTT.

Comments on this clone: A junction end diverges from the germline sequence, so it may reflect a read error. The CDR3 coding sequence is TGTGCCAGCAGCTTTATGGGGAGGGAGGTTAGCGTGGATTTT. Its protein is CASSFMGREVSVDF. This chain connects TRBV5-4 to TRBJ2-3; 7 nucleotides match TRBD2. The CDR3 is 14 amino acids. Germline lookup yields CDR1 SGHNT and CDR2 YYREEE (reference sequence).

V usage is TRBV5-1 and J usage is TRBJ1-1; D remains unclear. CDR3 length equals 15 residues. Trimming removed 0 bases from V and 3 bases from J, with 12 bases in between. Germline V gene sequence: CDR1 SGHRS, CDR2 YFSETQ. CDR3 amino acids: CASSLAEAVDTEAFF. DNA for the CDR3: TGCGCCAGCAGCTTGGCCGAAGCGGTCGACACTGAAGCTTTCTTT.